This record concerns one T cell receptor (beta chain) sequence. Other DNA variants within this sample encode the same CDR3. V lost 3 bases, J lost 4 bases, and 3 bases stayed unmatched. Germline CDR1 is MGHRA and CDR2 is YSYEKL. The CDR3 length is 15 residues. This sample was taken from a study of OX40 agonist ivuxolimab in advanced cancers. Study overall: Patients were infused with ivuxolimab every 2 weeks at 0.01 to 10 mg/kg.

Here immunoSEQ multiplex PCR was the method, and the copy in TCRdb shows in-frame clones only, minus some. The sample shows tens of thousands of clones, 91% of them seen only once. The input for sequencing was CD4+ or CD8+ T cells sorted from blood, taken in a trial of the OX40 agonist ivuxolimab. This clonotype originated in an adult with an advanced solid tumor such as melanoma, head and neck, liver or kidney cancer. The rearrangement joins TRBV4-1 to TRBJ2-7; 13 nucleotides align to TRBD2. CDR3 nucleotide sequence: TGCGCCAGCAGCCAGGGACTAGCGGGAAGTTACGAGCAGTACTTC. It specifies CASSQGLAGSYEQYF.